This T cell receptor (beta chain) was identified during a study of cytomegalovirus exposure and HLA in healthy donors. Regarding the study as a whole: In the analysis, some V segments, TRBV6-2 and TRBV6-3 included, were excluded as indistinguishable. It was only CMV serostatus that was available as immune exposure information. Later analysis demonstrated an association between a missense DCLRE1C variant and TCR beta V- and J-gene trimming.

For this clone: Antigen specificity is unknown.

Germline lookup yields CDR1 SQVTM and CDR2 ANQGSEA. The CDR3 totals 12 residues. Trimming stripped 4 bases from V and 3 bases from J, with 7 bases between. These donors, healthy bone marrow donors, were studied. Primers: 60 Vbeta forward and 13 Jbeta reverse. The assay was immunoSEQ multiplex PCR, and TCRdb's table has in-frame clones only and misses some. The profile covers about 190,000 clones, with 77% appearing a single time and around 2.2% taken by the ten largest. V is TRBV29-1 and J is TRBJ1-5; D is ambiguous. Sequencing used PBMCs. This clonotype originated in a woman younger than 45 in good health and CMV-seropositive. The CDR3 coding sequence is TGCAGCGTTGCCTTAGACAATCAGCCCCAGCATTTT. Translated, it gives CSVALDNQPQHF.